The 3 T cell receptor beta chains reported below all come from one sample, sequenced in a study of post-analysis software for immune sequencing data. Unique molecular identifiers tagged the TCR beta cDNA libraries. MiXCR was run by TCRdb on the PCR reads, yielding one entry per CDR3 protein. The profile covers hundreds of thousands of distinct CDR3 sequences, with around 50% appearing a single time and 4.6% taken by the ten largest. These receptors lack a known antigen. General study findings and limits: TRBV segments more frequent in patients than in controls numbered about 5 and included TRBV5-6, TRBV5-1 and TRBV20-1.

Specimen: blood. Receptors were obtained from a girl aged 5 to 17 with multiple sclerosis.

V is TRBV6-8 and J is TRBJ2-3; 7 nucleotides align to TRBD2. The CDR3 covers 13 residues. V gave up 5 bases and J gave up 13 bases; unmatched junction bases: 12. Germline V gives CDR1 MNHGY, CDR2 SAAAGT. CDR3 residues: CASSQAPGTKKYF. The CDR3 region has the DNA TGTGCCAGCAGTCAGGCACCCGGGACTAAGAAGTATTTT.

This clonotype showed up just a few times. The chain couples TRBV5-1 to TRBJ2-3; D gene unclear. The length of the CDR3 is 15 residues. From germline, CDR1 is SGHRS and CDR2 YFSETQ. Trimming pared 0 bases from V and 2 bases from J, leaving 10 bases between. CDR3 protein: CASSLALRNTDTQYF. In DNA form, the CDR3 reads TGCGCCAGCAGCTTGGCCCTCAGAAACACAGATACGCAGTATTTT.

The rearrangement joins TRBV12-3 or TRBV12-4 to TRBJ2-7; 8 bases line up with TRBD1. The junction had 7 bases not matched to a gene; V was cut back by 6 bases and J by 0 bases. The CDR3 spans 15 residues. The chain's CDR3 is CASRIGQGPSYEQYF. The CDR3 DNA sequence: TGTGCCAGCAGAATCGGACAGGGTCCCTCCTACGAGCAGTACTTC.